These 5 T cell receptor beta chains originate from one sample sequenced in a study of human CD8 memory T cell subsets. Libraries for TCR beta were constructed using UMI-labeled 5' RACE. TCRdb reprocessed the 5' RACE reads, with one entry per CDR3 protein and no DNA. This sample's table reports more than 10,000 distinct CDR3 sequences. Specimen: CD8+ T cells from PBMCs. Receptors were obtained from a human donor in good health.

V usage is TRBV7-8 and J usage is TRBJ2-5; TCRdb's assignment of TRBD2 cannot be checked, as there is no DNA. CDR3 length: 17 amino acids. CDR1 and CDR2 from the germline V gene are SGHVS and FQNEAQ. The CDR3 region is CASSYSTGTSGTGTQYF.

The chain carries TRBV11-2 and TRBJ2-3; TCRdb reports TRBD1, a call that lacks DNA to check it against. Per germline, CDR1 SGHAT and CDR2 FQNNGV. The CDR3 is made up of 11 amino acids. CDR3 amino acids: CASSWGDTQYF.

This clonotype is called medium-sized based on its frequency. The V and J genes are TRBV28 and TRBJ2-5; with no DNA, the TCRdb D assignment of TRBD2 cannot be verified. The CDR3 runs 15 residues. CDR1 and CDR2 from the germline V gene are MDHEN and SYDVKM. Here the CDR3 reads CASSLGGGLQETQYF.

The chain recombines TRBV6-1 with TRBJ1-3; TCRdb designates TRBD1, a call that cannot be tested without DNA. In germline, CDR1 is MNHNS, CDR2 SASEGT. CDR3 length: 16 residues. The CDR3 loop is CASITGPNSAGNTIYF.

The V call is TRBV12-3 or TRBV12-4, the J call TRBJ1-6; TCRdb's D call of TRBD1 is untestable without DNA. This CDR3 comprises 16 residues. The CDR3: CASRNTGGVHNSPLHF.